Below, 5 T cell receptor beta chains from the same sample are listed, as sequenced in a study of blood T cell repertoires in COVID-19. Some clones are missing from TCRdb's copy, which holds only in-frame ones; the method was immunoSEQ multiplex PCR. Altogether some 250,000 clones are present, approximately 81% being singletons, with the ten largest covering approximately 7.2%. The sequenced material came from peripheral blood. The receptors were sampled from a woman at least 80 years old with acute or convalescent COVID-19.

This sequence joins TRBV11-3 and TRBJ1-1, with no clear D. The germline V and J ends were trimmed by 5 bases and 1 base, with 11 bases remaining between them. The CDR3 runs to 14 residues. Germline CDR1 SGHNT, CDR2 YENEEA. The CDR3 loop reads CASSPGRANTEAFF. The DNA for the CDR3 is TGTGCCAGCAGCCCCGGGCGGGCGAACACTGAAGCTTTCTTT. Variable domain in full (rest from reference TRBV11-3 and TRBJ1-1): EAGVVQSPRYKIIEKKQPVAFWCNPISGHNTLYWYLQNLGQGPELLIRYENEEAVDDSQLPKDRFSAERLKGVDSTLKIQPAELGDSAVYLCASSPGRANTEAFFGQGTRLTVV.

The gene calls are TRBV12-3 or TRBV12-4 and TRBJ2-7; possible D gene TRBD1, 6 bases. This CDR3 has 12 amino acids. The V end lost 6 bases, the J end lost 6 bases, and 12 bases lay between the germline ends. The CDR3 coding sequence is TGTGCCAGCAGCCCAGGGGCGAGCGAGCAGTACTTC. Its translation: CASSPGASEQYF.

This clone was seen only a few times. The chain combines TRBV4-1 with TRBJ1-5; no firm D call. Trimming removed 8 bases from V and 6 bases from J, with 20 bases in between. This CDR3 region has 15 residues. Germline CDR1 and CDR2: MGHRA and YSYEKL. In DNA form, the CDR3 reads TGCGCCAGCGGGCCTTCCCCCGGGGAGAGTCAGCCCCAGCATTTT. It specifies CASGPSPGESQPQHF.

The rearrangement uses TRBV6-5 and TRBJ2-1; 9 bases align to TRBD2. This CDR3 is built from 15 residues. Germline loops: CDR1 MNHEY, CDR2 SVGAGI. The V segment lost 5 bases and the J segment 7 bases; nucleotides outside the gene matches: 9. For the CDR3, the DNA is TGTGCCAGCAGTCTAGCGGGGACCTCTAGAAATGAGCAGTTCTTC. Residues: CASSLAGTSRNEQFF.

CDR3 region: CATSRNYPGQGMNGELFF. The CDR3 DNA is TGTGCCACCAGCAGAAACTACCCGGGACAGGGGATGAACGGGGAGCTGTTTTTT. The chain links TRBV15 to TRBJ2-2; the match to TRBD1 covers 10 bases. Germline assignment: CDR1 LNHNV and CDR2 YYDKDF (reference sequence). Unmatched junction bases numbered 13, after V lost 2 bases and J lost 7 bases. CDR3 size: 18 residues.